The 21 T cell receptor beta chains below were found in one sample sequenced in a study of blood T cell repertoires in COVID-19. The protocol was immunoSEQ multiplex PCR, while the TCRdb copy is restricted to in-frame clones and leaves out a portion. The table has around 140,000 clones, around 73% seen once; the top ten hold 9% to 10%. The sequenced sample consisted of peripheral blood. Source of these receptors: a woman between 45 and 65 years old with active or convalescent COVID-19.

V usage is TRBV19 and J usage is TRBJ1-4; D not resolved. The CDR3 is 12 amino acids. Trimming pared 4 bases from V and 8 bases from J, leaving 8 bases between. From germline, CDR1 is LNHDA and CDR2 SQIVND (reference sequence). CDR3 residues: CASSRTREKLFF. CDR3 sequence (DNA): TGTGCCAGTAGTAGGACTCGGGAAAAACTGTTTTTT. The entire variable domain, with the rest obtained from reference TRBV19 and TRBJ1-4, is as follows: DGGITQSPKYLFRKEGQNVTLSCEQNLNHDAMYWYRQDPGQGLRLIYYSQIVNDFQKGDIAEGYSVSREKKESFPLTVTSAQKNPTAFYLCASSRTREKLFFGSGTQLSVL.

The J gene is TRBJ1-1, the V gene TRBV11-3; 7 nucleotides agree with TRBD1. Germline V lookup: CDR1 SGHNT, CDR2 YENEEA. After removal of 5 bases from V and 9 bases from J, the junction contained 6 bases not matched to a gene. CDR3 length: 12 residues. DNA for the CDR3: TGTGCCAGCAGCGGACGACAGGGACAAGCTTTCTTT. It is translated as CASSGRQGQAFF.

This chain uses TRBV7-3 with TRBJ2-6, with 9 bases aligning to TRBD1. The CDR3 is 17 amino acids. V lost 6 bases to trimming and J lost 0 bases; unmatched junction nucleotides: 6. Germline lookup yields CDR1 SGHTA and CDR2 FQGTGA. This CDR3 is CASSPGTGISGANVLTF. CDR3 sequence (DNA): TGTGCCAGCAGTCCCGGGACAGGGATCTCTGGGGCCAACGTCCTGACTTTC.

The chain recombines TRBV7-2 with TRBJ2-2; D is perhaps TRBD2 (5 bases). V gave up 3 bases and J gave up 5 bases, with 13 bases separating them. CDR3 length equals 15 residues. CDR1 and CDR2 from the germline V gene are SGHTA and FQGNSA. The CDR3 region is CASSFSGVATGELFF. The CDR3 region has the DNA TGTGCCAGCAGCTTTTCCGGGGTGGCAACCGGGGAGCTGTTTTTT.

CDR3 coding DNA: TGTGCCAGCAGCCCTTTATCCGGGACTAGCGGGATTTTGGACACCGGGGAGCTGTTTTTT. It specifies CASSPLSGTSGILDTGELFF. The gene calls are TRBV7-8 and TRBJ2-2; 13 bases map to TRBD2. Germline trimming cut 5 bases from V and 3 bases from J; bases unmatched to any gene: 15. The CDR3 covers 20 residues. Germline V CDR1 and CDR2: SGHVS, FQNEAQ.

This clone was seen only once. V is TRBV11-3 and J is TRBJ2-3, with 15 bases fitting TRBD2. From germline, CDR1 is SGHNT and CDR2 YENEEA. The CDR3 spans 16 residues. V lost 4 bases, J lost 5 bases, and 4 bases stayed unmatched. CDR3 residues: CASSSGLAGGRDTQYF. The CDR3 nucleotides are TGTGCCAGCAGCTCGGGACTAGCGGGGGGCCGAGATACGCAGTATTTT. The full variable domain, completed using reference TRBV11-3 and TRBJ2-3, is EAGVVQSPRYKIIEKKQPVAFWCNPISGHNTLYWYLQNLGQGPELLIRYENEEAVDDSQLPKDRFSAERLKGVDSTLKIQPAELGDSAVYLCASSSGLAGGRDTQYFGPGTRLTVL.

This clone came up a few times. The rearrangement links TRBV6-5 to TRBJ1-6; TRBD1 might be the D (5 bases). The CDR3 is 15 residues long. V lost 7 bases to trimming and J lost 6 bases, with 16 bases between them. CDR1 and CDR2 (germline): MNHEY, SVGAGI. Written as DNA, the CDR3 is TGTGCCAGCACCCAAAGGGGCGGCAGTAATTCACCCCTCCACTTT. It codes for CASTQRGGSNSPLHF.

The chain joins TRBV19 to TRBJ2-5, with 11 nucleotides matching TRBD2. This CDR3 is 17 amino acids long. Germline loops: CDR1 LNHDA, CDR2 SQIVND (reference sequence). Unmatched junction bases numbered 10, after V lost 3 bases and J lost 4 bases. The CDR3 region is CASSISSGGTGGETQYF. In DNA, the CDR3 is TGTGCCAGTAGTATCTCTAGCGGGGGGACCGGGGGAGAGACCCAGTACTTC. Full variable domain (rest looked up from reference TRBV19 and TRBJ2-5): DGGITQSPKYLFRKEGQNVTLSCEQNLNHDAMYWYRQDPGQGLRLIYYSQIVNDFQKGDIAEGYSVSREKKESFPLTVTSAQKNPTAFYLCASSISSGGTGGETQYFGPGTRLLVL.

Worth noting for this clone: The junction differs from germline at one of its ends, possibly a read error. The chain uses TRBV4-3 and TRBJ1-2, with 8 bases fitting TRBD1. CDR3 size: 12 residues. The germline V gene has CDR1 LGHNA and CDR2 YSLEER. The CDR3 DNA sequence: TGCGCCAGCAGCCAACGACAGGGGCCCTTAGCCTTC. The encoded protein is CASSQRQGPLAF.

The CDR3: CASSIGASNKETQYF. CDR3 in DNA: TGTGCCAGTAGTATAGGGGCTAGCAATAAAGAGACCCAGTACTTC. The chain employs TRBV19 and TRBJ2-5, with D possibly being TRBD2 (5 bases). The V end was cut by 1 base, the J end by 3 bases, with 12 bases between. The CDR3 extends over 15 amino acids. CDR1 is LNHDA, CDR2 SQIVND, per germline (reference sequence).

This chain links TRBV5-1 with TRBJ2-5; D assignment may be TRBD1 or TRBD2 (6 bases each). This CDR3 is built from 15 residues. Germline V CDR1 and CDR2: SGHRS, YFSETQ. V shed 4 bases and J shed 5 bases, with 18 bases lying between them. The CDR3 loop reads CASSVAGLRGETQYF. DNA of the CDR3: TGCGCCAGCAGCGTGGCGGGGCTAAGGGGGGAGACCCAGTACTTC.

J is TRBJ1-1 and V is TRBV9, with TRBD1 matching 8 bases. Germline V gives CDR1 SGDLS, CDR2 YYNGEE. The J segment lost 11 bases and the V segment lost 0 bases, leaving 12 bases of the junction unmatched. The CDR3 is made up of 15 amino acids. In nucleotides, the CDR3 is TGTGCCAGCAGCGTAGGGGCAGGGGGCCGCGGGCCCGCTTTCTTT. The encoded protein is CASSVGAGGRGPAFF.

The rearrangement links TRBV4-3 to TRBJ2-2, with TRBD2 matching 10 bases. The CDR3 is 18 residues long. Germline assignment: CDR1 LGHNA and CDR2 YSLEER. V shed 4 bases and J 1 base; nucleotides not matched to a gene: 9. The DNA of the CDR3 is TGCGCCAGCAGCCCGAGGCGGCTAGCGGGGGAGAACACCGGGGAGCTGTTTTTT. Its translation is CASSPRRLAGENTGELFF.

The J gene is TRBJ1-2, the V gene TRBV9; D not resolved. CDR1 is SGDLS, CDR2 YYNGEE, per germline. With 0 bases removed from V and 1 base from J, the gap between germline ends came to 10 bases. The CDR3 has 15 amino acids. CDR3 nucleotide sequence: TGTGCCAGCAGCGTAGGGGCAGGCTTTAACTATGGCTACACCTTC. Translating gives CASSVGAGFNYGYTF.

The chain couples TRBV3-1 (or the pseudogene TRBV3-2) to TRBJ1-2, with D possibly matching TRBD1 (6 bases). The ends were cut back, 10 bases at V and 7 bases at J, with 16 bases in the middle. CDR1 is LGHDT, CDR2 YNNKEL, per germline (reference sequence). The CDR3 runs 12 residues. CDR3 amino acids: CAKGEGRLGYTF. In nucleotides, the CDR3 is TGTGCCAAGGGGGAGGGGCGACTTGGCTACACCTTC.

This chain links TRBV19 with TRBJ1-2; D call uncertain. Looked up from germline, CDR1 is LNHDA and CDR2 is SQIVND (reference sequence). The CDR3 covers 13 residues. Trimming pared 10 bases from V and 0 bases from J, leaving 12 bases between. The CDR3 sequence is CATTDSSNYGYTF. The CDR3 bases are TGTGCCACTACGGATAGCTCTAACTATGGCTACACCTTC.

The chain joins TRBV2 to TRBJ2-5; D remains unclear. The length of the CDR3 is 13 residues. V shed 0 bases and J shed 7 bases, with 9 bases lying between them. The germline CDR1 and CDR2 sequences are SNHLY and FYNNEI. The CDR3 DNA follows: TGTGCCAGCAGTGAAGCGTACAGTGGGACCCAGTACTTC. Protein sequence: CASSEAYSGTQYF. Drawing the rest from reference TRBV2 and TRBJ2-5, the complete variable domain is EPEVTQTPSHQVTQMGQEVILRCVPISNHLYFYWYRQILGQKVEFLVSFYNNEISEKSEIFDDQFSVERPDGSNFTLKIRSTKLEDSAMYFCASSEAYSGTQYFGPGTRLLVL.

V usage is TRBV28 and J usage is TRBJ1-2; TRBD1 is a possible D gene (6 bases). This CDR3 comprises 16 residues. Germline CDR1 MDHEN, CDR2 SYDVKM. Trimming removed 6 bases at V and 8 bases at J, with 25 bases between. The chain's CDR3 is CASRNRGTLTSMGYTF. The CDR3 DNA reads as TGTGCCAGCAGAAACCGTGGGACACTGACTTCTATGGGCTACACCTTC.

In its sample, this clone was seen once. This chain connects TRBV7-9 to TRBJ1-6; no clear D. CDR1 is SEHNR and CDR2 is FQNEAQ in the germline V gene (reference sequence). The CDR3 totals 14 residues. Trimming cost V 1 base and J 6 bases, with 7 bases left between them. CDR3 sequence reads: CASSLDSSNSPLHF. CDR3 DNA sequence: TGTGCCAGCAGCTTAGATAGCTCTAATTCACCCCTCCACTTT.

The V call is TRBV7-2, the J call TRBJ2-1; 8 bases fit TRBD2. V shed 1 base, J shed 2 bases, and the junction held 4 bases outside the gene matches. The CDR3 has 16 amino acids. From germline, CDR1 is SGHTA and CDR2 FQGNSA. DNA for the CDR3: TGTGCCAGCAGCTTAGGAACGGGAGGGACCTACAATGAGCAGTTCTTC. Protein: CASSLGTGGTYNEQFF.

This chain uses TRBV11-2 with TRBJ1-2; 7 bases fit TRBD1. The CDR3 spans 15 residues. CDR1 is SGHAT, CDR2 FQNNGV, per germline. Trimming cost V 5 bases and J 5 bases; bases outside gene matches: 11. CDR3 protein: CASSPMTGNMYGYTF. Written as DNA, the CDR3 is TGTGCCAGCAGCCCTATGACAGGGAATATGTATGGCTACACCTTC.